This T cell receptor (beta chain) was identified during a study of glioma-infiltrating T cells. This CDR3 comprises 13 residues. V was cut by 10 bases and J by 3 bases, with 16 bases left in between. In germline, CDR1 is MNHNS, CDR2 SASEGT. Amplification of TCR alpha and beta CDR3 regions from RNA used iRepertoire nested multiplex PCR. MiXCR, applied by TCRdb to the multiplex PCR reads, yields one record per CDR3 protein. The sample lists about 400,000 distinct CDR3 sequences; roughly 41% were seen once. The TCR was taken from a human donor with low-grade glioma or glioblastoma, undergoing nonglioma brain surgery, or in good health (not recorded which). The V and J genes are TRBV6-1 and TRBJ2-7; tentative D call: TRBD2 (5 bases). What was sequenced was glioma tissue, nonneoplastic brain tissue, or PBMCs (not recorded which). CDR3 amino acids: CAIRTNGNYEQYF. DNA of the CDR3: TGTGCCATAAGAACTAACGGGAACTACGAGCAGTACTTC.